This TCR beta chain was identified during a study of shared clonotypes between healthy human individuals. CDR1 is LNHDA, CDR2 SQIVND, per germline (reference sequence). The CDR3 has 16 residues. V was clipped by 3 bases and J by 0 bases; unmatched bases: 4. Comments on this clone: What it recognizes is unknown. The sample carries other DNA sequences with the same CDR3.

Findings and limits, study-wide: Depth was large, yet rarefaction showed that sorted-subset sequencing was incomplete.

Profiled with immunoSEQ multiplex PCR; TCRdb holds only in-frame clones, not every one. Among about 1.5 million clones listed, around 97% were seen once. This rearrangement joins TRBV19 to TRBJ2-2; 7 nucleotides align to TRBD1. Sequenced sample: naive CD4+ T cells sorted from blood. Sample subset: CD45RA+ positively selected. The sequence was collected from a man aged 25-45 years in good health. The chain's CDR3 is CASSIGQGANTGELFF. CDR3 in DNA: TGTGCCAGTAGTATCGGGCAGGGGGCGAACACCGGGGAGCTGTTTTTT.